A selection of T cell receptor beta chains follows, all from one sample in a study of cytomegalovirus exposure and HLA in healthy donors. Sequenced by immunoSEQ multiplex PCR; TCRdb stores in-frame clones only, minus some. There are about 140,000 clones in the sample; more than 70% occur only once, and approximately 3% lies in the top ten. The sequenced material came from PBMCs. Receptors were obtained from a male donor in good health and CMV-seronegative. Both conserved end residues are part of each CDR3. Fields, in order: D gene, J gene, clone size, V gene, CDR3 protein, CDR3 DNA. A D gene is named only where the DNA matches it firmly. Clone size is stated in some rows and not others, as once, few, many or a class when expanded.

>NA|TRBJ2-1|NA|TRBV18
CASSPGSYNEQFF
TGTGCCAGCTCCCCCGGGTCTTACAATGAGCAGTTCTTC
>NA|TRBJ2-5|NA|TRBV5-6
CASSLVTVYQETQYF
TGTGCCAGCAGCTTGGTAACAGTGTACCAAGAGACCCAGTACTTC
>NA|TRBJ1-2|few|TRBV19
CASSIGFFDGVYGYTF
TGTGCCAGTAGTATCGGCTTTTTTGACGGAGTATATGGCTACACCTTC
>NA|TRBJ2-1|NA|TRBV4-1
CASSQDGQYGEQFF
TGCGCCAGCAGCCAAGATGGGCAGTACGGTGAGCAGTTCTTC
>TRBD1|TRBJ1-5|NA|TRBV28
CASSLRGRGDQPQHF
TGTGCCAGCAGTTTAAGGGGGCGCGGCGATCAGCCCCAGCATTTT
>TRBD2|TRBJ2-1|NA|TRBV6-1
CASSGTSGRNEQFF
TGTGCCAGCAGCGGGACTAGCGGTCGCAATGAGCAGTTCTTC
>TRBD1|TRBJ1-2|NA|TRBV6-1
CASSGLTRQGFRFDYGYTF
TGTGCCAGCAGTGGTCTAACTCGACAGGGCTTCCGTTTTGACTATGGCTACACCTTC
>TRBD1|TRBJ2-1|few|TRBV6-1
CASERGPPHEQFF
TGTGCCAGCGAAAGGGGGCCCCCTCATGAGCAGTTCTTC
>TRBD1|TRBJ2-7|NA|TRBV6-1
CASSEELGTGVPYEQYF
TGTGCCAGCAGTGAAGAATTAGGGACAGGGGTTCCCTACGAGCAGTACTTC
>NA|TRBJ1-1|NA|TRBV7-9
CASSRAGGTEAFF
TGTGCCAGCAGCCGGGCGGGGGGGACTGAAGCTTTCTTT
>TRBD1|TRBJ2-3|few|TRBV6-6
CASIPGQGGTDTQYF
TGTGCCAGCATACCGGGACAGGGGGGTACAGATACGCAGTATTTT
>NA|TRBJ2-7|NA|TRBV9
CASSGGDRPYEQYF
TGTGCCAGCAGCGGGGGGGACAGACCCTACGAGCAGTACTTC
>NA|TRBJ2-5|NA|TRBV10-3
CASRERTVELETQYF
TGTGCCTCCAGGGAGAGGACAGTCGAGTTGGAGACCCAGTACTTC
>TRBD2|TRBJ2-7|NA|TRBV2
CASSEAAAGGSYEQYF
TGTGCCAGCAGTGAAGCGGCCGCGGGGGGCTCCTACGAGCAGTACTTC
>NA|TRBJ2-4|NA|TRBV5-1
CATVRGGSVKNIQYF
TGCGCCACCGTGAGGGGGGGTTCGGTAAAAAACATTCAGTACTTC
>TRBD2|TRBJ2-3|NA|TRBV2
CASTWRSGGTTDTQYF
TGTGCCAGCACGTGGCGTAGCGGGGGGACCACAGATACGCAGTATTTT
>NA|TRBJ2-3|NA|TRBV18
CASSPIMRDRISTDTQYF
TGTGCCAGCTCACCAATTATGAGAGACAGGATTAGCACAGATACGCAGTATTTT
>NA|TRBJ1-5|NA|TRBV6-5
CASSPGDSNQPQHF
TGTGCCAGCAGCCCCGGAGATAGCAATCAGCCCCAGCATTTT
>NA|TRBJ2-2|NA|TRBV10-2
CASSALGGQSTGELFF
TGCGCCAGCAGTGCCCTCGGGGGGCAGAGCACCGGGGAGCTGTTTTTT
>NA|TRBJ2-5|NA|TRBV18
CASSRGFQETQYF
TGTGCCAGCTCACGAGGATTTCAAGAGACCCAGTACTTC
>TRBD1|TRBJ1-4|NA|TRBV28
CASRDRAPNEKLFF
TGTGCCAGCAGAGACAGGGCCCCTAATGAAAAACTGTTTTTT
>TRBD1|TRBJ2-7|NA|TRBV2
CASSVGTGSYEQYF
TGTGCCAGCAGTGTCGGGACAGGGAGCTACGAGCAGTACTTC
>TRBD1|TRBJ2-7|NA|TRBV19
CASSTTGASSYEQYF
TGTGCCAGTAGTACGACAGGGGCAAGCTCCTACGAGCAGTACTTC
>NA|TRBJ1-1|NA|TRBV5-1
CASSLAERRNTEAFF
TGCGCCAGCAGCTTGGCCGAGCGAAGGAACACTGAAGCTTTCTTT
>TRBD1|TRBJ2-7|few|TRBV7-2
CASSLEGASREQYF
TGTGCCAGCAGCTTAGAGGGGGCGTCGCGGGAGCAGTACTTC
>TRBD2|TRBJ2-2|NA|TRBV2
CASRVTSGNTGELFF
TGTGCCAGCAGGGTAACTAGCGGGAACACCGGGGAGCTGTTTTTT
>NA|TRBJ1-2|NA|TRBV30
CAWSLTFMQGHFYGYTF
TGTGCCTGGAGTCTAACTTTCATGCAGGGTCACTTCTATGGCTACACCTTC
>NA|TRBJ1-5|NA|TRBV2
CASKIRGTQPQHF
TGTGCCAGCAAGATAAGGGGCACTCAGCCCCAGCATTTT
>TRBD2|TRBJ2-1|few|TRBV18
CASSPSGRSYNEQFF
TGTGCCAGCTCACCTAGCGGGAGGTCCTACAATGAGCAGTTCTTC
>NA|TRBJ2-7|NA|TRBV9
CASGGGPHEQYF
TGTGCCAGCGGAGGGGGCCCACACGAGCAGTACTTC
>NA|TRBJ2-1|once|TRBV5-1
CASSLEAGSSYNEQFF
TGCGCCAGCAGCTTGGAGGCGGGGAGCTCCTACAATGAGCAGTTCTTC
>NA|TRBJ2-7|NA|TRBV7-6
CASSTSGLTSYEQYF
TGTGCCAGCTCCACCAGCGGACTAACCTCCTACGAGCAGTACTTC
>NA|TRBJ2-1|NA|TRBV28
CATSGTDTSYNEQFF
TGTGCCACTTCGGGGACTGACACCTCCTACAATGAGCAGTTCTTC
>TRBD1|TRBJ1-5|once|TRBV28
CASSLGTDRGGSRPQHF
TGTGCCAGCAGTTTAGGGACCGACAGGGGAGGCTCTCGGCCCCAGCATTTT
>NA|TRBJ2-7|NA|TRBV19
CASADLPYEQYF
TGTGCCAGTGCGGATCTCCCCTACGAGCAGTACTTC
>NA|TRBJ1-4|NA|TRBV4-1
CASSRPGGGSTNEKLFF
TGCGCCAGCAGCCGCCCAGGAGGAGGATCAACTAATGAAAAACTGTTTTTT
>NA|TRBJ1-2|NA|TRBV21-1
CASRNPTANSYGYTF
TGTGCCAGCAGAAACCCGACCGCAAACAGCTATGGCTACACCTTC
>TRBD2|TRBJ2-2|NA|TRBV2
CASRDPREGDTGELFF
TGTGCCAGCAGGGATCCTCGGGAGGGCGATACCGGGGAGCTGTTTTTT